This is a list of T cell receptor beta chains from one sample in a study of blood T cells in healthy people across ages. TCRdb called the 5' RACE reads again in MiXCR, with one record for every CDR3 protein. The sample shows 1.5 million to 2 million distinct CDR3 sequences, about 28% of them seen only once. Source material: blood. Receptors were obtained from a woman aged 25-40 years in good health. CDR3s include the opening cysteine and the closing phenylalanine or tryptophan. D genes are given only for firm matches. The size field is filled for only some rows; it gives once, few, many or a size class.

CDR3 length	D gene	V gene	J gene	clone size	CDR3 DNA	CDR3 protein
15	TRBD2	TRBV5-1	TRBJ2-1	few	TGCGCCAGCAGCTTGGAACTAGCGGACTACAATGAGCAGTTCTTC	CASSLELADYNEQFF
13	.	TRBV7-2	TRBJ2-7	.	TGTGCCAGCAGCTCCTTCCCTACCTACGAGCAGTACTTC	CASSSFPTYEQYF
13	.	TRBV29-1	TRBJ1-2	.	TGCAGCGTTGAACCCGGAGCTAACTATGGCTACACCTTC	CSVEPGANYGYTF
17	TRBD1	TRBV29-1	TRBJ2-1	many	TGCAGCGTTGAAGGGACAGGAAACATCAAGGTGGGCAATGAGCAGTTCTTC	CSVEGTGNIKVGNEQFF
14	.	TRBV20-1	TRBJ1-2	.	TGCAGTGCTAGAAAACCGGGACGGGGGACTGGCTACACCTTC	CSARKPGRGTGYTF
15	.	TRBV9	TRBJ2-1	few	TGTGCCAGCAGCGTAGGCCCCCTCGCGGTCGATGAGCAGTTCTTC	CASSVGPLAVDEQFF
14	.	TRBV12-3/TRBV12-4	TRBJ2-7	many	TGTGCCAGCAGTCCAAGACAGGCTGTCTACGAGCAGTACTTC	CASSPRQAVYEQYF
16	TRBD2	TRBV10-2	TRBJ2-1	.	TGCGCCAGCAGTGAGCAAAGACTAGCGGGCTTCAATGAGCAGTTCTTC	CASSEQRLAGFNEQFF
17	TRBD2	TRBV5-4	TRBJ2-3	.	TGTGCCAGCAGCCCGAGGACTAGCGGGAGGAAGGGAGATACGCAGTATTTT	CASSPRTSGRKGDTQYF
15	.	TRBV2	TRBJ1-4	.	TGTGCCAGCAGTGAATTGGGAGCCCGGAAGGAAAAACTGTTTTTT	CASSELGARKEKLFF
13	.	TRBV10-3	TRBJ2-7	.	TGTGCCATCAGGGAGGACGGGTCCTACGAGCAGTACTTC	CAIREDGSYEQYF
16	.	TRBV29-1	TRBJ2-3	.	TGCAGCGTTGATATTGGACCGAGGGGAGGCACAGATACGCAGTATTTT	CSVDIGPRGGTDTQYF
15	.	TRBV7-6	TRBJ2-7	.	TGTGCCAGCAGCTTAGGCGATTTCCGGCTCCCCGAGCGGTACTTC	CASSLGDFRLPERYF
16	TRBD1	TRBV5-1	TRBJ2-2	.	TGCGCCAGCAGCTCCTGGACAGGGGGCGTAGGCGGGGAGCTGTTTTTT	CASSSWTGGVGGELFF
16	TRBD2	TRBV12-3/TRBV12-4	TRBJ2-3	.	TGTGCCAGCAGTGGACCGACTAGCGGGGGGTCAGATACGCAGTATTTT	CASSGPTSGGSDTQYF
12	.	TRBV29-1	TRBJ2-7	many	TGCAGCGTTGCTCACACTACCTACGAGCAGTACTTC	CSVAHTTYEQYF
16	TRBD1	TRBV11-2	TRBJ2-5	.	TGTGCCAGCAGGCAAAACAGGGGAGAAGGGCAAGAGACCCAGTACTTC	CASRQNRGEGQETQYF
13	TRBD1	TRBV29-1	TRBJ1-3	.	TGCAGCGTCGAAAGGGGGCTAGGAAACACCATATATTTT	CSVERGLGNTIYF
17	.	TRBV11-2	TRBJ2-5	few	TGTGCCAGCAGCTTAGTAACGGGGGCAGGGGCGGTTAAGACCCAGTACTTC	CASSLVTGAGAVKTQYF
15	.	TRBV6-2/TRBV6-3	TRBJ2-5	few	TGTGCCAGCAGTTACTCGGGTGCGGGGCCAACTACCCAGTACTTC	CASSYSGAGPTTQYF
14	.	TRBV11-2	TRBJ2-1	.	TGTGCCAGCAGCTTAGCTTTGGGTCTTAATGAGCAGTTCTTC	CASSLALGLNEQFF
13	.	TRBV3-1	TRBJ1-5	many	TGTGCCAGCAGCCAAGGGATGGATCAGCCCCAGCATTTT	CASSQGMDQPQHF
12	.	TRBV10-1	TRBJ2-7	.	TGCGCCAGCGGTGAGGGACTTTACGAGCAGTACTTC	CASGEGLYEQYF
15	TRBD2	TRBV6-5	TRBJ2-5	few	TGTGCCAGCCTCCCCGAGCGGGGGAACCAAGAGACCCAGTACTTC	CASLPERGNQETQYF
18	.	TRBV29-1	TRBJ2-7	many	TGCAGCGTTGAAGGTGGGTTCGTGGCGAAGGAGGGTATCCACGAGCAGTACTTC	CSVEGGFVAKEGIHEQYF
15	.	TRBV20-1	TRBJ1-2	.	TGCAGTGCCTTCACCGACAGGCGAAGTCATTTGGGCTACACCTTC	CSAFTDRRSHLGYTF
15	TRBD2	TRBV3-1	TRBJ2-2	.	TGTGCCAGCCTCCGGACTAGCGATGGAACCGGGGAGCTGTTTTTT	CASLRTSDGTGELFF
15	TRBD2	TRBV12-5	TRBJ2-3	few	TGTGCTAGTGGACCCAGCCGGAGCGGGGCAGATACGCAGTATTTT	CASGPSRSGADTQYF
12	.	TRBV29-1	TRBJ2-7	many	TGCAGCGTTGAAGGGGACGGCTACGAGCAGTACTTC	CSVEGDGYEQYF
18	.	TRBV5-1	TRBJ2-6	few	TGCGCCAGCAGCTTGGGCTGGGGCCGTAGCTCTGGGGCCAACGTCCTGACTTTC	CASSLGWGRSSGANVLTF
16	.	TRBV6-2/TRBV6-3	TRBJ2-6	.	TGTGCCAGCAGTGGCAGTATTATCTCTGGGGCCAACGTCCTGACTTTC	CASSGSIISGANVLTF
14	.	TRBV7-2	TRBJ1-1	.	TGTGCCAGCAGCTATGGGGCGATGAACACTGAAGCTTTCTTT	CASSYGAMNTEAFF
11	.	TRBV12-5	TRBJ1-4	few	TGTGCTAGTGACTCGACCGCTGGCCTGTTTTTT	CASDSTAGLFF
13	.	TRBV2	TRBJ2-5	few	TGTGCCAGCAGGGATTGGAGTCGCGACGAGCGGTACTTC	CASRDWSRDERYF
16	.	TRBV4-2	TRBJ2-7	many	TGTGCCAGCAGCCAAGATGTCCTGAAGAACTCCTACGAGCAGTACTTC	CASSQDVLKNSYEQYF
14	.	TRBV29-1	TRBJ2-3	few	TGCAGCGCCCAAACGGCGGTATCGACAGATACGCAGTATTTT	CSAQTAVSTDTQYF
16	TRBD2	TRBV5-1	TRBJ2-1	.	TGCGCCAGCAGCTGGGCTAGCGGGGGCTCCCTGATGGAGCAGTTCTTC	CASSWASGGSLMEQFF
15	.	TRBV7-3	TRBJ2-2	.	TGTGCCAGCAGCTTGAGCAGTCCCGTTGGCGGGGAGCTGTTTTTT	CASSLSSPVGGELFF
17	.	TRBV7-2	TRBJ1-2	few	TGTGCCAGCAGCTTAACCGGGAACGGGGGATGGTGGTATGGCTACACCTTC	CASSLTGNGGWWYGYTF
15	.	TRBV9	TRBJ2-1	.	TGTGCCAGCAGCCCCCCCTCAGGGGTTTACAATGAGCAGTTCTTC	CASSPPSGVYNEQFF
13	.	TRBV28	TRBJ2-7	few	TGTGCCAGCAGTGCAACTTGGGACGGGGAAAGGTACTTC	CASSATWDGERYF
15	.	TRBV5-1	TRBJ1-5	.	TGCGCCAGCAGTGTGACAGCTGGCGGAGGTCAGCCCCAGCATTTT	CASSVTAGGGQPQHF